The clone carrying this TCR beta chain was counted a single time. Its antigen is unidentified. This table comes from immunoSEQ multiplex PCR, and its TCRdb copy is limited to in-frame clones, with some not included. The table lists under 80,000 clones, 80% to 90% of them singletons, with approximately 2.6% in the top ten. These data come from a study of a mutant IDH1 vaccine in newly diagnosed glioma. Overall study: Treated patients comprised around 62% males and around 40% females, mean age 40.4 years. Those enrolled had earlier been treated with radiotherapy, temozolomide, or both, mostly both.

Broader study findings: Among patients, 93.3% showed immune responses induced by the vaccine.

The time point was: baseline, week 1 (first vaccination visit). Treatment in this sample: pre-vaccination baseline after standard-of-care therapy. The CDR3 consists of 13 residues. The germline V gene has CDR1 SGHRS and CDR2 YFSETQ. Trimming cost V 5 bases and J 4 bases, with 12 bases left between them. The chain has TRBV5-1 and TRBJ1-1; D remains unclear. The source material was PBMCs, sampled from a glioma patient treated with radiotherapy, temozolomide or both. This TCR was sampled from a man aged 25 to 45 with glioma. CDR3 sequence: CASSGVVGTEAFF. The CDR3 coding sequence is TGCGCCAGCAGTGGGGTAGTCGGCACTGAAGCTTTCTTT.